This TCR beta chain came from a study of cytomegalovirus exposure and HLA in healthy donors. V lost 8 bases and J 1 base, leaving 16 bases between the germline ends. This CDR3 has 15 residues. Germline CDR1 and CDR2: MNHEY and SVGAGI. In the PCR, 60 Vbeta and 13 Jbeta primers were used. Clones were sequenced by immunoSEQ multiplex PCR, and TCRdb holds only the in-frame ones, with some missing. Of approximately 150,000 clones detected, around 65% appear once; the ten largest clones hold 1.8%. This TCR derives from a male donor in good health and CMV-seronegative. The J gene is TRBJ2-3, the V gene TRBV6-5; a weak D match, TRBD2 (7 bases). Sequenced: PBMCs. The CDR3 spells CASEDGGPRTDTQYF. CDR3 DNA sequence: TGTGCCAGCGAAGACGGGGGGCCGCGCACAGATACGCAGTATTTT.